This T cell receptor beta chain stems from a study of sequential checkpoint blockade in melanoma. Profiled with immunoSEQ multiplex PCR; TCRdb holds only in-frame clones, not every one. The top ten hold approximately 14% of the sample, which has more than 25,000 clones, roughly nine tenths seen once. The treatment denotes: randomized to nivolumab then ipilimumab (arm A) or the reverse (arm B). CDR3 length equals 13 residues. Germline loops: CDR1 SEHNR, CDR2 FQNEAQ (reference sequence). V dropped 3 bases and J dropped 3 bases, with 8 bases sitting between them. The material sequenced was CD8+ T cells sorted from blood (inferred from file names), taken from a patient given nivolumab and ipilimumab in sequence. This TCR was sampled from a human donor with melanoma. The rearrangement joins TRBV7-9 to TRBJ1-1; perhaps TRBD1 as D (5 bases). In DNA form, the CDR3 reads TGTGCCAGCAGCTTCCAGGGTGACACTGAAGCTTTCTTT. Translating gives CASSFQGDTEAFF. The variable domain in full, completed from reference TRBV7-9 and TRBJ1-1, reads DTGVSQNPRHKITKRGQNVTFRCDPISEHNRLYWYRQTLGQGPEFLTYFQNEAQLEKSRLLSDRFSAERPKGSFSTLEIQRTEQGDSAMYLCASSFQGDTEAFFGQGTRLTVV.